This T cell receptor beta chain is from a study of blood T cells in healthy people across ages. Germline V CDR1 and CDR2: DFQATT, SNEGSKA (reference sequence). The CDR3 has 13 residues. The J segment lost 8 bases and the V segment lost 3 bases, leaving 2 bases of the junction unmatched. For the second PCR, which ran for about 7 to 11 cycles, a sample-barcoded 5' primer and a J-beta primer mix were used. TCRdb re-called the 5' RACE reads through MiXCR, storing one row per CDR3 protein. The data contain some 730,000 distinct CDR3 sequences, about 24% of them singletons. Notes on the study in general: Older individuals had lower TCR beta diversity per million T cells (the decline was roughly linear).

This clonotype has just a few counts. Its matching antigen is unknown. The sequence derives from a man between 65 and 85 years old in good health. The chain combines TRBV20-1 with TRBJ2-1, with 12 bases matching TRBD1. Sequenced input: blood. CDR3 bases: TGCAGTGCTAGGGGACAGGGGGCTCATGAGCAGTTCTTC. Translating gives CSARGQGAHEQFF.